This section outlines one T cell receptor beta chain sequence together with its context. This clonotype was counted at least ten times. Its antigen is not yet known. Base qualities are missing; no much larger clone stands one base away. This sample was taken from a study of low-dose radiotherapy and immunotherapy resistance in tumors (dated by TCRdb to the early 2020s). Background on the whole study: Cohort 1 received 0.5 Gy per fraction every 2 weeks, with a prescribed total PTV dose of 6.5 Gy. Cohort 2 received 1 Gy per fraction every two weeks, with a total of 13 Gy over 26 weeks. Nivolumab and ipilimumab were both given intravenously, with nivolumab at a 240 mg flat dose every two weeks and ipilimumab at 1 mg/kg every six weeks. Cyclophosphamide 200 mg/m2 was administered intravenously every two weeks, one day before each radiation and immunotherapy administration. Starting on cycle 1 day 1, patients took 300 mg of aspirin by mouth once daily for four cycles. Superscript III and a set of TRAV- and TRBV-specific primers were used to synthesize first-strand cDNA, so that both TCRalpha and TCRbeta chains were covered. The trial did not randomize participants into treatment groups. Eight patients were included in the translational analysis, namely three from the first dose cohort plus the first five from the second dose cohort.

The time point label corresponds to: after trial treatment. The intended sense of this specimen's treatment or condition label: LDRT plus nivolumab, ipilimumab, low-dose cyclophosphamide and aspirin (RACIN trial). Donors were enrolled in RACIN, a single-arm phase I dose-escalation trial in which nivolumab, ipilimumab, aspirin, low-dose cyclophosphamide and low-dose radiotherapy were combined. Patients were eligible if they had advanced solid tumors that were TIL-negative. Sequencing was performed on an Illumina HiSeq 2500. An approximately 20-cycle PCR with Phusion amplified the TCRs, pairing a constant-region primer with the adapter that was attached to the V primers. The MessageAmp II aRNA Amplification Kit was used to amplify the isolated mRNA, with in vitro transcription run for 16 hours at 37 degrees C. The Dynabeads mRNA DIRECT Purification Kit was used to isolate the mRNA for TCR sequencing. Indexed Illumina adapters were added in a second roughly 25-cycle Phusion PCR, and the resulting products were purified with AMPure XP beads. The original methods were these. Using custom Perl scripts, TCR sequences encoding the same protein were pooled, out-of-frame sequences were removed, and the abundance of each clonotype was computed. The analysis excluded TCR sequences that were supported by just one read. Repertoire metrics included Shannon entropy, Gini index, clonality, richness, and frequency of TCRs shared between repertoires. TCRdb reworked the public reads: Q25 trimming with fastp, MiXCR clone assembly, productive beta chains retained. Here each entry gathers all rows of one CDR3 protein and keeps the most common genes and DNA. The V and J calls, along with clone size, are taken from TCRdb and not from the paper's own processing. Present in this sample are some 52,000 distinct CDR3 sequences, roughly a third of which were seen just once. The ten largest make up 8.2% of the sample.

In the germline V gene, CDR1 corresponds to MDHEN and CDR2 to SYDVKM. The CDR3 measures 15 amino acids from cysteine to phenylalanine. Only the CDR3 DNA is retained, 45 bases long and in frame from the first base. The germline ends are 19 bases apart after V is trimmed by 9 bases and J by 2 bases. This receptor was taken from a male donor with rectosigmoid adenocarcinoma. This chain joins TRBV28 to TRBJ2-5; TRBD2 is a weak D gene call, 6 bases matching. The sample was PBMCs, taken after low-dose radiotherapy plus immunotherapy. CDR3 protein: CASPPGNGRQETQYF. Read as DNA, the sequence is TGTGCCAGTCCCCCGGGAAACGGGAGACAAGAGACCCAGTACTTC.